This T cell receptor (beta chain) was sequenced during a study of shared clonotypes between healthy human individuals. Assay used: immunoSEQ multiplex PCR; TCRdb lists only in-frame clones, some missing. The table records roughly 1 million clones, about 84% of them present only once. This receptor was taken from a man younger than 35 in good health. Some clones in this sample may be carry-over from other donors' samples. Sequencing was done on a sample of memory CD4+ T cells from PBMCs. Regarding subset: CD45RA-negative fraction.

The CDR3 bases are TGTGCCAGCAGCTTAGGCCCAGGGGAGGGAGAGACCCAGTACTTC. Translated: CASSLGPGEGETQYF. The genes are TRBV7-2 and TRBJ2-5; tentative D call: TRBD2 (7 bases). The CDR3 covers 15 residues. Per germline, CDR1 SGHTA and CDR2 FQGNSA. V lost 1 base, J lost 4 bases, and 13 bases lay in between. The variable domain in full, completed from reference TRBV7-2 and TRBJ2-5, reads GAGVSQSPSNKVTEKGKDVELRCDPISGHTALYWYRQSLGQGLEFLIYFQGNSAPDKSGLPSDRFSAERTGGSVSTLTIQRTQQEDSAVYLCASSLGPGEGETQYFGPGTRLLVL.